These 25 T cell receptor beta chains originate from one sample sequenced in a study of T cells in Graves' hyperthyroidism and ophthalmopathy. The CDR3 regions of TCR beta were amplified from RNA transcripts. The TCR CDR3 was amplified in a first-round RT-PCR using the HTBI primer set. TCRdb called the multiplex PCR reads again in MiXCR, with one record for every CDR3 protein. Of about 560,000 distinct CDR3 sequences listed, 16% are singletons. Material for sequencing was blood. The source is a woman between 18 and 30 years old with Graves' hyperthyroidism.

This clonotype was observed many times. The V call is TRBV7-2, the J call TRBJ2-3, with 14 bases fitting TRBD2. The CDR3 contains 20 residues. Germline V gene lookup returns CDR1 SGHTA and CDR2 FQGNSA. The V and J ends lost 4 bases and 2 bases, in that order; junction bases with no gene match: 14. CDR3 residues: CASSSGLAGGSSSLTDTQYF. The CDR3 DNA reads as TGTGCCAGCAGCTCAGGACTAGCGGGAGGCTCCTCATCCCTCACAGATACGCAGTATTTT.

CDR3 bases: TGTGCCAGCAGCCGGCGCGGGACAGGAAGGGCCAATAATTCACCCCTCCACTTT. Amino acid sequence: CASSRRGTGRANNSPLHF. J is TRBJ1-6 and V is TRBV5-6; 8 bases are shared with TRBD1. The J segment lost 5 bases and the V segment lost 4 bases, leaving 14 bases of the junction unmatched. The germline V gene encodes CDR1 SGHDT and CDR2 YYEEEE. This CDR3 spans 18 amino acids.

This clonotype was seen only a few times. This rearrangement joins TRBV15 to TRBJ1-5; no definite D call. CDR1 LNHNV and CDR2 YYDKDF come from the germline V gene (reference sequence). Trimming shortened V by 0 bases and J by 2 bases, and 8 bases separated the two germline ends. The CDR3 loop spans 15 amino acids. DNA of the CDR3: TGTGCCACCAGCAGAGATCGCAGTGGCAATCAGCCCCAGCATTTT. Translated, it gives CATSRDRSGNQPQHF.

The chain uses TRBV5-1 and TRBJ1-3, with TRBD1 matching over 7 bases. Trimming cost V 4 bases and J 2 bases; bases outside gene matches: 9. Germline CDR1 reads SGHRS; CDR2 reads YFSETQ. The CDR3 runs 16 residues. The CDR3: CASSLTGQRPGNTIYF. CDR3 DNA: TGCGCCAGCAGCCTGACAGGGCAGAGGCCTGGAAACACCATATATTTT.

The rearrangement joins TRBV19 to TRBJ2-2; no reliable D call. The V end was cut by 7 bases, the J end by 7 bases, with 13 bases between. This CDR3 has 13 amino acids. Germline V gene lookup returns CDR1 LNHDA and CDR2 SQIVND (reference sequence). Written as DNA, the CDR3 is TGTGCCAGTAACCAAAAGGTCGGCGGGGAGCTGTTTTTT. Translated: CASNQKVGGELFF.

This clonotype was found a few times. The genes are TRBV20-1 and TRBJ2-7; D tentatively reads TRBD1 or TRBD2 (6 bases each). Deletions cut 3 bases from V and 3 bases from J, with 15 bases between. The CDR3 runs 14 residues. Germline V lookup: CDR1 DFQATT, CDR2 SNEGSKA (reference sequence). CDR3 residues: CSASSGAAIYEQYF. The CDR3, as DNA: TGCAGTGCTAGTTCGGGGGCAGCCATCTACGAGCAGTACTTC.

The chain is built from TRBV12-3 or TRBV12-4 and TRBJ1-5; D is undetermined. V lost 5 bases and J 7 bases, leaving 9 bases between the germline ends. This CDR3 has 12 residues. The CDR3 sequence is CASSAAEQPQHF. The CDR3 DNA reads TGTGCCAGCAGTGCGGCGGAGCAGCCCCAGCATTTT.

This clonotype has just a few counts. CDR3 protein: CASSPGTGTNSPLHF. The CDR3, as DNA: TGTGCCAGCTCACCGGGTACAGGGACGAATTCACCCCTCCACTTT. This rearrangement joins TRBV18 to TRBJ1-6; TRBD1 is a possible D gene (6 bases). The CDR3 spans 15 residues. V lost 3 bases to trimming and J lost 7 bases, with 13 bases between them. Per the germline V gene, CDR1 is KGHSH and CDR2 is LQKENI.

The gene calls are TRBV29-1 and TRBJ1-1; D unresolved. CDR3 length: 15 amino acids. Trimming left V 4 bases short and J 2 bases short, with 17 bases between. From germline, CDR1 is SQVTM and CDR2 ANQGSEA. In nucleotides, the CDR3 is TGCAGCGTTGTGTCCTTTGACTTACGAAACACTGAAGCTTTCTTT. Translating it yields CSVVSFDLRNTEAFF.

This clonotype was counted at least ten times. CDR3 coding DNA: TGTGCCAGCAGTGAATTGGCCAGGGGCTATAATTCACCCCTCCACTTT. Translated: CASSELARGYNSPLHF. The rearrangement links TRBV6-1 to TRBJ1-6, with TRBD1 as a possible D gene (6 bases). V was pared by 2 bases and J by 3 bases, with 11 bases between. CDR3 length: 16 residues. Germline assignment: CDR1 MNHNS and CDR2 SASEGT.

This clonotype was observed a handful of times. The V and J genes are TRBV12-3 or TRBV12-4 and TRBJ2-2; D unresolved. V gave up 3 bases and J gave up 6 bases, with 5 bases separating them. The CDR3 runs to 12 residues. The CDR3 sequence is CASSFASGELFF. The CDR3, as DNA: TGTGCCAGCAGTTTTGCGTCCGGGGAGCTGTTTTTT.

The rearrangement links TRBV28 to TRBJ1-1; D unresolved. V was clipped by 6 bases and J by 4 bases, with 15 bases between them. Germline-derived CDR1 and CDR2 are MDHEN and SYDVKM. This CDR3 has 14 amino acids. The CDR3 loop is CASSPGWAGTEAFF. In DNA form, the CDR3 reads TGTGCCAGCAGCCCCGGCTGGGCGGGCACTGAAGCTTTCTTT.

This clonotype was seen only a few times. J is TRBJ2-4 and V is TRBV3-1, with D possibly being TRBD2 (5 bases). Germline V gives CDR1 LGHDT, CDR2 YNNKEL (reference sequence). CDR3 length: 14 amino acids. V shed 0 bases and J shed 9 bases, with 12 bases lying between them. CDR3 sequence reads: CASSQDEAGGIQYF. The CDR3 DNA reads TGTGCCAGCAGCCAAGATGAGGCAGGAGGCATTCAGTACTTC. Based on the CDR3 plus reference TRBV3-1 and TRBJ2-4, the full variable domain is DTAVSQTPKYLVTQMGNDKSIKCEQNLGHDTMYWYKQDSKKFLKIMFSYNNKELIINETVPNRFSPKSPDKAHLNLHINSLELGDSAVYFCASSQDEAGGIQYFGAGTRLSVL.

In its sample, this clonotype was seen many times. The rearrangement uses TRBV12-3 or TRBV12-4 and TRBJ1-1, with D uncertain. This CDR3 region has 14 residues. V was clipped by 1 base and J by 8 bases, with 14 bases between them. CDR3 region: CASSLGDLSTEAFF. The DNA for the CDR3 is TGTGCCAGCAGTTTAGGAGATCTTAGCACGGAAGCTTTCTTT.

V gene TRBV12-3 or TRBV12-4 combines with J gene TRBJ2-7, with D possibly being TRBD2 (6 bases). This CDR3 spans 14 amino acids. V was trimmed by 3 bases and J by 1 base, leaving 10 bases between them. CDR3 amino acids: CASSFRLDSYEQYF. The CDR3, as DNA: TGTGCCAGCAGTTTTCGACTAGATTCCTACGAGCAGTACTTC.

This clonotype appeared once. This chain links TRBV13 with TRBJ2-3, with D maybe TRBD1 (6 bases). The CDR3 runs 14 residues. The V end was cut by 4 bases, the J end by 5 bases, with 13 bases between. CDR1 PRHDT and CDR2 FYEKMQ come from the germline V gene (reference sequence). The CDR3 region is CASSSTGLEDTQYF. The CDR3 DNA follows: TGTGCCAGCAGCTCTACAGGGCTCGAAGATACGCAGTATTTT.

This clonotype was observed at least ten times. The chain is built from TRBV27 and TRBJ2-7; TRBD2 matches at 8 bases. The CDR3 has 14 residues. V dropped 4 bases and J dropped 2; count of bases not matched to a gene: 4. Per germline, CDR1 MNHEY and CDR2 SMNVEV (reference sequence). CDR3 sequence reads: CASSYSGIPYEQYF. CDR3 nucleotides: TGTGCCAGCAGTTATAGCGGGATCCCCTACGAGCAGTACTTC.

This sequence joins TRBV20-1 and TRBJ2-7, with D perhaps TRBD1 (5 bases). The ends were cut back, 4 bases at V and 0 bases at J, with 10 bases in the middle. CDR1 and CDR2 from the germline V gene are DFQATT and SNEGSKA (reference sequence). CDR3 length: 13 residues. The CDR3 spells CSAIRTGSYEQYF. The DNA for the CDR3 is TGCAGTGCTATTCGAACAGGCTCCTACGAGCAGTACTTC.

The V call is TRBV4-3, the J call TRBJ2-5, with 12 bases matching TRBD2. Germline V gene data show CDR1 as LGHNA and CDR2 as YSLEER. The length of the CDR3 is 17 residues. Trimming at V came to 1 base and at J to 5 bases, leaving 8 bases not matched to a gene. CDR3 protein: CASSQVWASGGAETQYF. For the CDR3, the DNA is TGCGCCAGCAGCCAAGTTTGGGCTAGCGGGGGGGCGGAGACCCAGTACTTC.

This chain links TRBV27 with TRBJ2-1; TRBD2 matches at 10 bases. Germline trimming cut 6 bases from V and 9 bases from J; bases unmatched to any gene: 8. The germline V gene encodes CDR1 MNHEY and CDR2 SMNVEV (reference sequence). The CDR3 has 14 residues. The CDR3 sequence is CASRSGLALGEQFF. DNA for the CDR3: TGTGCCAGCAGGTCGGGACTAGCGTTAGGTGAGCAGTTCTTC.

This chain connects TRBV6-2 or TRBV6-3 to TRBJ1-1; 9 nucleotides agree with TRBD1. The germline CDR1 and CDR2 sequences are MNHEY and SVGEGT. This CDR3 spans 15 amino acids. Trimming at V came to 2 bases and at J to 4 bases, leaving 5 bases not matched to a gene. CDR3 sequence: CASSYTGGRSTEAFF. In nucleotides, the CDR3 is TGTGCCAGCAGTTACACAGGGGGCCGTAGCACTGAAGCTTTCTTT.

The chain links TRBV18 to TRBJ1-4; perhaps TRBD1 as D (5 bases). CDR1 is KGHSH and CDR2 is LQKENI in the germline V gene. The CDR3 consists of 17 residues. The V end was cut by 2 bases, the J end by 6 bases, with 19 bases between. CDR3 nucleotides: TGTGCCAGCTCACCAACGGCAGGGACCGATGGAGATGAAAAACTGTTTTTT. Residues: CASSPTAGTDGDEKLFF. The full variable domain, completed using reference TRBV18 and TRBJ1-4, is NAGVMQNPRHLVRRRGQEARLRCSPMKGHSHVYWYRQLPEEGLKFMVYLQKENIIDESGMPKERFSAEFPKEGPSILRIQQVVRGDSAAYFCASSPTAGTDGDEKLFFGSGTQLSVL.

In this sample, this clonotype turned up many times. The chain carries TRBV7-2 and TRBJ2-5, with 7 bases fitting TRBD1. The CDR3 has 12 residues. CDR1 is SGHTA, CDR2 FQGNSA, per germline. With V trimmed by 1 base and J by 7 bases, 0 bases remained unmatched. CDR3 DNA: TGTGCCAGCAGCTTAGGGACAGGGACCCAGTACTTC. Translated: CASSLGTGTQYF.

This clonotype was observed a few times. This chain uses TRBV11-1 with TRBJ2-7; no clear D gene. Trimming took off 7 bases at V and 3 bases at J, with 13 bases between the two ends. The CDR3 has 13 amino acids. CDR1 and CDR2 (germline): SGHAT, FQDESV (reference sequence). CDR3 sequence reads: CASKQTRVYEQYF. Written as DNA, the CDR3 is TGTGCCAGCAAACAAACACGAGTCTACGAGCAGTACTTC.

This clonotype has just a few counts. The V call is TRBV12-3 or TRBV12-4, the J call TRBJ2-1; 7 bases agree with TRBD1. The CDR3 spans 18 residues. Germline trimming cut 0 bases from V and 0 bases from J; bases unmatched to any gene: 8. The CDR3 loop is CASSLAAQGPSSYNEQFF. CDR3 nucleotides: TGTGCCAGCAGTTTAGCCGCACAGGGGCCAAGCTCCTACAATGAGCAGTTCTTC.